Here is one TCR beta chain with its context. Its specificity is unknown. Preparation of the TCRbeta library involved a method that used unique molecular identifiers. A single record per CDR3 protein comes from TCRdb applying MiXCR to the PCR reads. Counted here are fewer than 700,000 distinct CDR3 sequences, roughly 23% occurring once; the ten biggest clones make up roughly 13%. The data are from a study of T-cell reconstitution after alpha-beta-depleted transplantation in children. Study-level points and caveats: After one year, T-cell counts and TCRbeta diversity mostly came from new T cells.

The CDR3 is made up of 15 amino acids. Unmatched junction bases numbered 6, after V lost 2 bases and J lost 10 bases. Looked up from germline, CDR1 is LGHDT and CDR2 is YNNKEL (reference sequence). The rearrangement joins TRBV3-1 to TRBJ1-6; TRBD1 aligns across 9 bases. The receptor comes from a boy in the first two years of life who had a stem cell transplant for acute myeloid leukemia, so the T cells may come from the graft donor. The material sequenced was PBMCs, mostly from graft donor cells, taken 360 days after TCRalphabeta/CD19-depleted stem cell transplant. CDR3 residues: CASSQPGQGGSPLHF. DNA of the CDR3: TGTGCCAGCAGCCAACCGGGACAGGGCGGGTCACCCCTCCACTTT.